This T cell receptor beta chain was documented in a study of T cell repertoires in aging, cancer and after chemotherapy. The CDR3 has 14 amino acids. V lost 3 bases, J lost 3 bases, and 12 bases lay in between. CDR1 and CDR2 from the germline V gene are DFQATT and SNEGSKA (reference sequence). Amplification of TCR beta used genomic DNA extracted from peripheral blood. A mixed TRB-A/B primer pool amplified rearranged TRB by multiplex touch-down PCR. TCRdb reprocessed the multiplex PCR reads via MiXCR and lists one record per CDR3 protein. The sample has approximately 3,000 distinct CDR3 sequences, under 45% seen once; the top ten hold over 5.5%.

Specimen: blood. The clonotype comes from a human donor with a solid tumor. The chain joins TRBV20-1 to TRBJ1-5, with D unresolved. CDR3 residues: CSASSQWDNQPQHF. For the CDR3, the DNA is TGCAGTGCTAGTAGCCAGTGGGACAATCAGCCCCAGCATTTT.